This paragraph covers one T cell receptor beta chain sequence. Its target is unknown. Through week 26, nivolumab 3 mg/kg IV was given weeks 1, 4, 7, 10, then biweekly. Trimming removed 3 bases at V and 0 bases at J, with 13 bases between. This CDR3 has 16 residues. Germline values: CDR1 LNHDA, CDR2 SQIVND (reference sequence). The data originate from a study of ipilimumab plus nivolumab after autologous stem cell transplantation. Study-level background: The myeloma cohort included high-risk transplant-naive patients and patients relapsing within 3 years of a first autologous transplant.

Notes on the study in general: The authors say TCR, Treg and microbiome findings warrant further study.

Only in-frame clones appear in the TCRdb table, and some are missing; sequencing was by immunoSEQ multiplex PCR. Of about 40,000 clones listed, approximately 92% are singletons. The receptor was derived from a male donor with multiple myeloma. This specimen was PBMCs, taken in a trial of ipilimumab plus nivolumab as post-transplant consolidation. The chain has TRBV19 and TRBJ2-3; TRBD2 might be the D (5 bases). CDR3 in DNA: TGTGCCAGTAGTATGCGGTTTGAGGGAAGCACAGATACGCAGTATTTT. Amino acids: CASSMRFEGSTDTQYF. The variable domain in full, completed from reference TRBV19 and TRBJ2-3, reads DGGITQSPKYLFRKEGQNVTLSCEQNLNHDAMYWYRQDPGQGLRLIYYSQIVNDFQKGDIAEGYSVSREKKESFPLTVTSAQKNPTAFYLCASSMRFEGSTDTQYFGPGTRLTVL.